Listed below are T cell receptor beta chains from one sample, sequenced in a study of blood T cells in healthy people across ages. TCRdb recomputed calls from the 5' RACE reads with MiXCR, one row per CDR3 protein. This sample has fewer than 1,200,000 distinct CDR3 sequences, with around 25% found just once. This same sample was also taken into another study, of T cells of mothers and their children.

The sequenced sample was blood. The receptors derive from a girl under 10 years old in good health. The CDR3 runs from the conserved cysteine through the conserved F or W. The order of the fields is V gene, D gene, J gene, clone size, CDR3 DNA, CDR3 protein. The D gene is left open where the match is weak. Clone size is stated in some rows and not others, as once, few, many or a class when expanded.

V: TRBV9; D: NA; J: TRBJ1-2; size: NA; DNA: TGTGCCAGCAGGGGAGATGGCTATGGCTACACCTTC; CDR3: CASRGDGYGYTF
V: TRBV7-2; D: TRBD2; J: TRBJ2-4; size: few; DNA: TGTGCCAGCAGCTTCGGGACTAGCGGAGGGGGCATTCAGTACTTC; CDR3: CASSFGTSGGGIQYF
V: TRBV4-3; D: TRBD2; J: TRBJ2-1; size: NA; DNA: TGCGCCAGCAGCCAAGCTTCACCCGGGACTAGCAATGAGCAGTTCTTC; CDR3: CASSQASPGTSNEQFF
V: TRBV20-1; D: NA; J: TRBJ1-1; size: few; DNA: TGCAGTGCTAGAGGATCGAAGAGCGTTTTCGGCACTGAAGCTTTCTTT; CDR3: CSARGSKSVFGTEAFF
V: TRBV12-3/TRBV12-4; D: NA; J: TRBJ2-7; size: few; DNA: TGTGCCAGCAGTTTTGGTCCCCTTTCAACCTACGAGCAGTACTTC; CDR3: CASSFGPLSTYEQYF
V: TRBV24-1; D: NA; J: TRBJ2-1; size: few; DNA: TGTGCCACCAGTGATCCCTCGACAGCATTTTACAATGAGCAGTTCTTC; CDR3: CATSDPSTAFYNEQFF
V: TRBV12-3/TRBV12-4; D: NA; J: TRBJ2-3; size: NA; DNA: TGTGCCAGCAGTTTTGCCGGGCACACAGATACGCAGTATTTT; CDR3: CASSFAGHTDTQYF
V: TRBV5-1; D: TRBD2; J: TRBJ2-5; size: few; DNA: TGCGCCAGCAGCGTATCACCGCCGGGGGGTGAAGAGACCCAGTACTTC; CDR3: CASSVSPPGGEETQYF
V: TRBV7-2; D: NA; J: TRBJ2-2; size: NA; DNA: TGTGCCAGCAGCTTTGATGTGACCGGGGAGCTGTTTTTT; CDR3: CASSFDVTGELFF
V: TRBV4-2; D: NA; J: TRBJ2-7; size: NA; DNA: TGTGCCAGCAGCCAAGCCCCAGGGTATGGGCAGTACTTC; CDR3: CASSQAPGYGQYF
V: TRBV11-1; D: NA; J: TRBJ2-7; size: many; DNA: TGTGCCAGCAGCTTAACTTCGTACTACGAGCAGTACTTC; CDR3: CASSLTSYYEQYF
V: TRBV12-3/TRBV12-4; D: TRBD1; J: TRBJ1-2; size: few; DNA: TGTGCCAGCAGTTTCGGGGACAGGTGGGGTGGCTACACCTTC; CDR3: CASSFGDRWGGYTF
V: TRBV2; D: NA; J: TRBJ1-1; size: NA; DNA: TGTGCCAGCAGTGAATATGCCAGAACCTACACTGAAGCTTTCTTT; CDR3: CASSEYARTYTEAFF
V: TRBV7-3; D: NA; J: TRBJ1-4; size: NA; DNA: TGTGCCAGCAGCCCTCGGACACCGACTTCCGAAAAACTGTTTTTT; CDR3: CASSPRTPTSEKLFF
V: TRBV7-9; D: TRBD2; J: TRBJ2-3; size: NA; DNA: TGTGCTAGCAGCTTAGGGACTAGCAGCGGGGGCTCAGATACGCAGTATTTT; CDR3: CASSLGTSSGGSDTQYF
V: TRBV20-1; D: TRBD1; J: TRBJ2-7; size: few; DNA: TGCAGTGCTAGAGATTGGCAACAGGGGTACTACGAGCAGTACTTC; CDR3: CSARDWQQGYYEQYF
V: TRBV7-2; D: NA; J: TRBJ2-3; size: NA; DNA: TGTGCCAGCAGCCAAGCGGCTAGCACAGATACGCAGTATTTT; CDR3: CASSQAASTDTQYF
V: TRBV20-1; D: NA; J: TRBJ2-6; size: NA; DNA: TGCAGTGCTCCTAGATTCGGGGAGAAAGGGGGGTCTGGGGCCAACGTCCTGACTTTC; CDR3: CSAPRFGEKGGSGANVLTF
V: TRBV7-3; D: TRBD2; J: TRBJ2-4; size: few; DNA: TGTGCCAGCAGCGGATCTCTAGCGGGCAAAAACATTCAGTACTTC; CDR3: CASSGSLAGKNIQYF
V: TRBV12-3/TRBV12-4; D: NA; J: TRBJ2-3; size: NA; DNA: TGTGCCAGCAGTTTGTCCCCAGGGATGACTACAGATACGCAGTATTTT; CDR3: CASSLSPGMTTDTQYF
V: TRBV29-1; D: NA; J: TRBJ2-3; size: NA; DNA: TGCAGCCTTCATCCTCACACAGATACGCAGTATTTT; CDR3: CSLHPHTDTQYF